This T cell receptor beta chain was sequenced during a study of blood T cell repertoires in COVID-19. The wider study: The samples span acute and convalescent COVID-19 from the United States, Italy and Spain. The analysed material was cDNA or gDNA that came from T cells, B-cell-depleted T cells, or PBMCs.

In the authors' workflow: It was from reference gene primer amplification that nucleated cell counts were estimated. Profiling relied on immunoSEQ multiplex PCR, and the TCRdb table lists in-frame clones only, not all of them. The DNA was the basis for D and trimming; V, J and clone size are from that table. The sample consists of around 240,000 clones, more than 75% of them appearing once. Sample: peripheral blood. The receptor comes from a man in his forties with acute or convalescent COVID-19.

CDR3 residues: CASSPSEAGGITDTQYF. DNA for the CDR3: TGCGCCAGCAGCCCATCGGAAGCGGGGGGCATCACAGATACGCAGTATTTT. The gene calls are TRBV4-3 and TRBJ2-3; 9 bases are a match to TRBD2. Looked up from germline, CDR1 is LGHNA and CDR2 is YSLEER. V was pared by 4 bases and J by 2 bases, with 10 bases of the junction left unmatched. This CDR3 contains 17 residues.